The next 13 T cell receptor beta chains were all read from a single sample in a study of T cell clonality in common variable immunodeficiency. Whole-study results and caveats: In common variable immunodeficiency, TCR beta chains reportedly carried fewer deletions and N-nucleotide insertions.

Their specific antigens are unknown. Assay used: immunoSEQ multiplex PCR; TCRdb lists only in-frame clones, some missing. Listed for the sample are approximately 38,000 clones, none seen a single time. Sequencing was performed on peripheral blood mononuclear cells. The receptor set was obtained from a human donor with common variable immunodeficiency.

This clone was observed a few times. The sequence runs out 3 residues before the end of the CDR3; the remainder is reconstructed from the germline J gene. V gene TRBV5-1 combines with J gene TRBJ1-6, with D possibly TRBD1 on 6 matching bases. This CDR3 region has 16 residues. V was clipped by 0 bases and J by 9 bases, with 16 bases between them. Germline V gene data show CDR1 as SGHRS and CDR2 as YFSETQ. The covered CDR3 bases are TGCGCCAGCAGCTTGGGGTCCACAGGGTTGGCTTCACCC. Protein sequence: CASSLGSTGLASP. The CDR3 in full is CASSLGSTGLASPLHF.

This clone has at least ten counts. The CDR3 here is CSAPTGGFYEQYF. The CDR3 DNA, read in part, is TGCAGTGCCCCGACAGGGGGTTTCTACGAG. The gene calls are TRBV20-1 and TRBJ2-7; 9 nucleotides line up with TRBD1. The read gets to within 3 residues of the CDR3 end, and the germline J gene fills in the rest. V was pared by 6 bases and J by 3 bases, with 6 bases of the junction left unmatched. This CDR3 spans 13 amino acids. Germline values: CDR1 DFQATT, CDR2 SNEGSKA (reference sequence).

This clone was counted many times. The part of the CDR3 DNA that was read is TGTGCCATCAGCACCGGGACAGGCCCCGAA. Protein product: CAISTGTGPE. The whole CDR3 protein reads CAISTGTGPEAFF. The rearrangement joins TRBV10-3 to TRBJ1-1, with 8 bases fitting TRBD1. The read is 3 residues too short to cover the CDR3 end, so that end is filled in from the germline J gene. The CDR3 loop spans 13 amino acids. CDR1 and CDR2 (germline): ENHRY, SYGVKD.

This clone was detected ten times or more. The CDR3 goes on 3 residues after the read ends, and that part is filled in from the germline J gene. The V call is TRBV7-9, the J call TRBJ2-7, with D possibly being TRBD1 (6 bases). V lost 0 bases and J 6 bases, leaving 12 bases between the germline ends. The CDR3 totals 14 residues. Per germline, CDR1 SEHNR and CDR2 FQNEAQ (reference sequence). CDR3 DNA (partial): TGTGCCAGCAGCTTAGCTACAGGGCCGAGCGAG. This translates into CASSLATGPSE. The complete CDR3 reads CASSLATGPSEQYF.

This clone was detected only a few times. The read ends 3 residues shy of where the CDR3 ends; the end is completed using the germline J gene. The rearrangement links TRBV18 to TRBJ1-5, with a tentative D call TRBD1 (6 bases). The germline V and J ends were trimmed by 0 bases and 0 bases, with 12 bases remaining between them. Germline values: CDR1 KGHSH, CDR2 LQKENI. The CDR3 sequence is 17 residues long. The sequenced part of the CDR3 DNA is TGTGCCAGCTCACCACCGACAGGCTCGACTAGCAATCAGCCC. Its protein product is CASSPPTGSTSNQP. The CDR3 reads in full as CASSPPTGSTSNQPQHF.

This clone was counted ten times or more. CDR3 in amino acids: CASSISETQYF. CDR3 DNA (partial): TGTGCCAGCAGCATCTCAGAGACC. The chain employs TRBV7-8 and TRBJ2-5, with no clear D. The read stops 3 residues short of the end of the CDR3; the missing end is completed from the germline J gene. V was cut by 5 bases and J by 4 bases, with 5 bases left in between. Germline lookup yields CDR1 SGHVS and CDR2 FQNEAQ. This CDR3 region has 11 residues.

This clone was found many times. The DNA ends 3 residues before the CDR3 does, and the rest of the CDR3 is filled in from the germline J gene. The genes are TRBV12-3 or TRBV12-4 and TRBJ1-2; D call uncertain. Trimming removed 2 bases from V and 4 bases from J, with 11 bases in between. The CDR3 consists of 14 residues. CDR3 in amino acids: CASSLSLSSYGYTF. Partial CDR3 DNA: TGTGCCAGCAGTTTAAGCCTATCCTCCTATGGC.

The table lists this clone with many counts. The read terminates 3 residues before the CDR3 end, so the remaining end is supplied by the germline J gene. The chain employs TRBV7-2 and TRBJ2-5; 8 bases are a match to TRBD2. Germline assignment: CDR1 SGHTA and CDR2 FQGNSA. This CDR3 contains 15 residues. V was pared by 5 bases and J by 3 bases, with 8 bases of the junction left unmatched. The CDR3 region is CASSTQGTREETQYF. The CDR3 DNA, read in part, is TGTGCCAGCAGCACCCAAGGGACTAGAGAAGAGACC. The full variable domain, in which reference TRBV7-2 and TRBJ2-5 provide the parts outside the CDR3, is GAGVSQSPSNKVTEKGKDVELRCDPISGHTALYWYRQSLGQGLEFLIYFQGNSAPDKSGLPSDRFSAERTGGSVSTLTIQRTQQEDSAVYLCASSTQGTREETQYFGPGTRLLVL.

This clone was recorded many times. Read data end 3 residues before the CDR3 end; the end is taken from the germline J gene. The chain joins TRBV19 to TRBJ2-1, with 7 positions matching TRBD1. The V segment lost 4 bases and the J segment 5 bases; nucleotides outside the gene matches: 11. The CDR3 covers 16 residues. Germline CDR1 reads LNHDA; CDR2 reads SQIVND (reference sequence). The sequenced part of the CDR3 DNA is TGTGCCAGTAGTAGGGCAGGGGGTTATAATGACAATGAG. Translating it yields CASSRAGGYNDNE. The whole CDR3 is CASSRAGGYNDNEQFF.

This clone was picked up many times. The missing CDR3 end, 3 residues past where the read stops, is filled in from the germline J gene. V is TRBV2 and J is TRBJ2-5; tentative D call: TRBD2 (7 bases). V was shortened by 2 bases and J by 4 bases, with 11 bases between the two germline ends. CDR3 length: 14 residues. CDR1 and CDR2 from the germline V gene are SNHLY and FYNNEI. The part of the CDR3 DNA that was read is TGTGCCAGCAGTGAAAGGGGGGGAGCAGAGACC. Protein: CASSERGGAET. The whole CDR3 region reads CASSERGGAETQYF.

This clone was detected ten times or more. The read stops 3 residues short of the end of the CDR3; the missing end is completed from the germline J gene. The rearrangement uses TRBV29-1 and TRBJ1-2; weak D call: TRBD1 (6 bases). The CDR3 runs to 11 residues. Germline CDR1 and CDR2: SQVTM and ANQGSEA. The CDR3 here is CSAEGGWGYTF. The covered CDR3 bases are TGCAGCGCCGAAGGGGGTTGGGGC.

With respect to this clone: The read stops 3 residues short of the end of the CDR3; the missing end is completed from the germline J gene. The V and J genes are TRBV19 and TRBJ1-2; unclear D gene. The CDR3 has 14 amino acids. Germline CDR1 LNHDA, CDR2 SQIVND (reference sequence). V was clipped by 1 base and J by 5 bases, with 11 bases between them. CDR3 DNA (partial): TGTGCCAGTAGTATAGTCCCTCTTTCGTATGGC. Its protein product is CASSIVPLSYG. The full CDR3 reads CASSIVPLSYGYTF.

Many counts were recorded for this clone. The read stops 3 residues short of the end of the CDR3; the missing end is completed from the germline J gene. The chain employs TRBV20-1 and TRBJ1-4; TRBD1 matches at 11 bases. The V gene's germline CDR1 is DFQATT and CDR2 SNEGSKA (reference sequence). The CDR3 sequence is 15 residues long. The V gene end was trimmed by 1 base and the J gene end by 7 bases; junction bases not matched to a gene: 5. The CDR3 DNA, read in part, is TGCAGTGCTAGAGGTATCGGACAGGGGGCTGAAAAA. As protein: CSARGIGQGAEK. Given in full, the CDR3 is CSARGIGQGAEKLFF.